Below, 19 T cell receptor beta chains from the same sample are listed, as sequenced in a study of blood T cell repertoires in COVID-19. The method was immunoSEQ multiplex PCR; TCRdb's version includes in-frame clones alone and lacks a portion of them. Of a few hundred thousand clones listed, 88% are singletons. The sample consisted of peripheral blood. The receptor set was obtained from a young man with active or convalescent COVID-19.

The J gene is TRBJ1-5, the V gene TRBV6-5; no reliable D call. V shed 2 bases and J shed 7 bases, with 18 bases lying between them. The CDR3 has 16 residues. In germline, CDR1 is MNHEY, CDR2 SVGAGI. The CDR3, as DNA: TGTGCCAGCAGTTACATTTCAGGAGACTACAACCAGCCCCAGCATTTT. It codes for CASSYISGDYNQPQHF.

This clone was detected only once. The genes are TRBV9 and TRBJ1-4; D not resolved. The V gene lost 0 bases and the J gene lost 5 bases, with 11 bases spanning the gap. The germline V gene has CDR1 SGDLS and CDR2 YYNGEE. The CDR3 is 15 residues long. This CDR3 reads CASSVGTVKNEKLFF. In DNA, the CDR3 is TGTGCCAGCAGCGTAGGAACAGTGAAAAATGAAAAACTGTTTTTT.

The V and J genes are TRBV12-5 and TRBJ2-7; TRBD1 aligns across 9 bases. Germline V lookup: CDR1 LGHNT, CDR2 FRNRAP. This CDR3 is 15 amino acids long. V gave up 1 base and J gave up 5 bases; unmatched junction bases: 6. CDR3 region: CASGLGQGGFDEQYF. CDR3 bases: TGTGCTAGTGGTTTGGGACAGGGGGGTTTTGACGAGCAGTACTTC. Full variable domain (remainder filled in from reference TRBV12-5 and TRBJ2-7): DARVTQTPRHKVTEMGQEVTMRCQPILGHNTVFWYRQTMMQGLELLAYFRNRAPLDDSGMPKDRFSAEMPDATLATLKIQPSEPRDSAVYFCASGLGQGGFDEQYFGPGTRLTVT.

The CDR3 loop is CASSLSSVRSNYGYTF. The CDR3 nucleotides read TGTGCCAGCAGCTTATCCTCGGTTCGGTCTAACTATGGCTACACCTTC. This rearrangement joins TRBV7-8 to TRBJ1-2; D is uncertain. The V gene lost 2 bases and the J gene lost 0 bases, with 13 bases spanning the gap. Germline values: CDR1 SGHVS, CDR2 FQNEAQ. The CDR3 totals 16 residues.

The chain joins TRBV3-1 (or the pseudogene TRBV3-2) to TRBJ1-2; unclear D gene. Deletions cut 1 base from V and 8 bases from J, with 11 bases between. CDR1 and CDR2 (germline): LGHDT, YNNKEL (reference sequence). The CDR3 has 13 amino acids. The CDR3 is CASSQAQVGGYTF. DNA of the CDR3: TGTGCCAGCAGCCAAGCGCAGGTTGGAGGCTACACCTTC.

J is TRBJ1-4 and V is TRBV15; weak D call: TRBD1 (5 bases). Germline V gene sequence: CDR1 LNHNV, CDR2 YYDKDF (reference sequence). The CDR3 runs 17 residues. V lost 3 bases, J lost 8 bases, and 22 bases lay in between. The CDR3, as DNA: TGTGCCACCAGCAGTACACGTGGGGGGGTGGTGGACGAAAAACTGTTTTTT. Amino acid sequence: CATSSTRGGVVDEKLFF.

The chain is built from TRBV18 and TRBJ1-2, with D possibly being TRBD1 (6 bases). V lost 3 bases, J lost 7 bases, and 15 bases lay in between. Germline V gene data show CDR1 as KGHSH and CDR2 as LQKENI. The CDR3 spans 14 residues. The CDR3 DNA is TGTGCCAGCTCACCGGATTTGGGGGCTGGTGGCTACACCTTC. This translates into CASSPDLGAGGYTF.

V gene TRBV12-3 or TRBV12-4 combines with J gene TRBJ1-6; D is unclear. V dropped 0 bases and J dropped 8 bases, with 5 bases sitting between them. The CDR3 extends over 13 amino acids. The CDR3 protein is CASSLAGDSPLHF. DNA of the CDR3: TGTGCCAGCAGTTTAGCGGGAGATTCACCCCTCCACTTT.

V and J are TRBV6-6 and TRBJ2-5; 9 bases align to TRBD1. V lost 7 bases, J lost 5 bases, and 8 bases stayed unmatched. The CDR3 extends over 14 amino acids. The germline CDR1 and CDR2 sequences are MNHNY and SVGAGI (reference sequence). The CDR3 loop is CASTLQGAGETQYF. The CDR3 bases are TGTGCCAGCACTCTACAGGGGGCGGGGGAGACCCAGTACTTC.

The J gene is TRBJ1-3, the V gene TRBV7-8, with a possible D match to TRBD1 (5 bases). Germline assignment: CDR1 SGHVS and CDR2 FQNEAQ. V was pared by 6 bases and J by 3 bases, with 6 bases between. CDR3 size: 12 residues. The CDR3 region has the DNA TGTGCCAGCAGAGGGGTTGGAAACACCATATATTTT. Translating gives CASRGVGNTIYF.

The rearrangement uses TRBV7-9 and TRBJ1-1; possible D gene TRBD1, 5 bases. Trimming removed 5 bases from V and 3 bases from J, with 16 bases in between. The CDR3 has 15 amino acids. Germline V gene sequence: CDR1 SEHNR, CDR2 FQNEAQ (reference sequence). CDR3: CASSPLGGGYTEAFF. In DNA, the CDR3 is TGTGCCAGCAGCCCACTCGGGGGGGGATACACTGAAGCTTTCTTT. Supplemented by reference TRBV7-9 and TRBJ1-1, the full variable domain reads DTGVSQNPRHKITKRGQNVTFRCDPISEHNRLYWYRQTLGQGPEFLTYFQNEAQLEKSRLLSDRFSAERPKGSFSTLEIQRTEQGDSAMYLCASSPLGGGYTEAFFGQGTRLTVV.

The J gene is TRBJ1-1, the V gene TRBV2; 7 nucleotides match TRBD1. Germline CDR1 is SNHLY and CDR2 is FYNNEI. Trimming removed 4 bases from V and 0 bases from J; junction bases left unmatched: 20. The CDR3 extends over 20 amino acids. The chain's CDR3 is CASSVPLGAFTGTVNTEAFF. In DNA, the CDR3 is TGTGCCAGCAGTGTCCCGCTAGGCGCTTTCACCGGGACAGTGAACACTGAAGCTTTCTTT.

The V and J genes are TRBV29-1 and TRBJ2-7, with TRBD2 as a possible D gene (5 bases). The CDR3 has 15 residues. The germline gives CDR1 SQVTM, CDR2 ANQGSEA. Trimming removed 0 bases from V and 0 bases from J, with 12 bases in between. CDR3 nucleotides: TGCAGCGTTGAAGAGGAGACTAAAAGCTCCTACGAGCAGTACTTC. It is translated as CSVEEETKSSYEQYF.

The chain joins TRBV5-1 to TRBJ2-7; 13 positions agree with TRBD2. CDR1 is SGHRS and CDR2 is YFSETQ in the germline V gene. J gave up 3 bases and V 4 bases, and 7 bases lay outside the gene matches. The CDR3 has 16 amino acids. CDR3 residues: CASSPGLAGNVYEQYF. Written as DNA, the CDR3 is TGCGCCAGCAGCCCGGGACTAGCGGGGAATGTCTACGAGCAGTACTTC.

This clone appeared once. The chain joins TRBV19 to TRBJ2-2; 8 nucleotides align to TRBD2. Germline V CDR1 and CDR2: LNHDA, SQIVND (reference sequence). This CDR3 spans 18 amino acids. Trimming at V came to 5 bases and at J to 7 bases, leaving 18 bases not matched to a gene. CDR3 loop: CASSPRAKRGPLGGELFF. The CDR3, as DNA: TGTGCCAGTAGTCCCCGTGCCAAGCGGGGGCCGTTGGGCGGGGAGCTGTTTTTT.

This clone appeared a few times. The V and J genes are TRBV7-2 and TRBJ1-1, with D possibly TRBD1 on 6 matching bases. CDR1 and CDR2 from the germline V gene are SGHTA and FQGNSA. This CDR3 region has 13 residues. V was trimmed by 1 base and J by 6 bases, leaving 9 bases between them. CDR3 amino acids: CASSLGGLAEAFF. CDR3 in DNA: TGTGCCAGCAGCTTAGGGGGGCTTGCTGAAGCTTTCTTT.

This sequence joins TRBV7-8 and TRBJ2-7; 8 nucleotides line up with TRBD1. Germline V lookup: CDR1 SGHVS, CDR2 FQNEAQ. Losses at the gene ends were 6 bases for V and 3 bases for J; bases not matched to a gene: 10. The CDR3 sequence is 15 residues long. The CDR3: CASRSSRDRNYEQYF. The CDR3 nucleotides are TGTGCCAGCAGGTCCTCCCGGGACAGGAACTACGAGCAGTACTTC.

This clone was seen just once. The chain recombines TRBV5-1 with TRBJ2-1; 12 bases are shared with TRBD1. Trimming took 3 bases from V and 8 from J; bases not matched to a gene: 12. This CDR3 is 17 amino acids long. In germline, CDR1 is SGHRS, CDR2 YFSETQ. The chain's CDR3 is CASSWPRGTGGLDEQFF. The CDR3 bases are TGCGCCAGCAGCTGGCCCCGGGGGACAGGGGGCTTGGATGAGCAGTTCTTC.

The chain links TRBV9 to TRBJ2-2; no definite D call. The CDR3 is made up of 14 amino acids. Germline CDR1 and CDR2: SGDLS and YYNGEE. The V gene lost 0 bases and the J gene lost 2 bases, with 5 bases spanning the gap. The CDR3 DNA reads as TGTGCCAGCAGCGTAGTTAGCAACACCGGGGAGCTGTTTTTT. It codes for CASSVVSNTGELFF.